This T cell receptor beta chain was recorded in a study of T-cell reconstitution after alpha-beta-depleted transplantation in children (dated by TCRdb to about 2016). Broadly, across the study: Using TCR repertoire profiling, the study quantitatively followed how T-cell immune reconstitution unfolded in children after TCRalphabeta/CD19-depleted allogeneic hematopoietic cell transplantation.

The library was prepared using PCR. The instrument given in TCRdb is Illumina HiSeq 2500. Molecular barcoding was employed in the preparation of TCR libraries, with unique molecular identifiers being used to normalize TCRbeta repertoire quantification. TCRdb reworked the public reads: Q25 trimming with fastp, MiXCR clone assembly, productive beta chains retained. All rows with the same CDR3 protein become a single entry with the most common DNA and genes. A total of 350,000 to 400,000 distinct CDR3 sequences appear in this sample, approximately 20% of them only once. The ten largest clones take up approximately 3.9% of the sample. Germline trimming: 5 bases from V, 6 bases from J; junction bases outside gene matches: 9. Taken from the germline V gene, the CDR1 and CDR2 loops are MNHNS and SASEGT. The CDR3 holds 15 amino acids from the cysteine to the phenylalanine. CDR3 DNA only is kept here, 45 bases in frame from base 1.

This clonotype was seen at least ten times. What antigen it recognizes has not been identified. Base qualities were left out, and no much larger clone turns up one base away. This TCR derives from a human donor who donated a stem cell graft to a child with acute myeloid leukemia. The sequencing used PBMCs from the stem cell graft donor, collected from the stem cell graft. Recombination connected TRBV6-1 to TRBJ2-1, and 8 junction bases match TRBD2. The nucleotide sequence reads TGTGCCAGCAGTCCTTGGGGACTAGAAGGCAATGAGCAGTTCTTC. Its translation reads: CASSPWGLEGNEQFF.